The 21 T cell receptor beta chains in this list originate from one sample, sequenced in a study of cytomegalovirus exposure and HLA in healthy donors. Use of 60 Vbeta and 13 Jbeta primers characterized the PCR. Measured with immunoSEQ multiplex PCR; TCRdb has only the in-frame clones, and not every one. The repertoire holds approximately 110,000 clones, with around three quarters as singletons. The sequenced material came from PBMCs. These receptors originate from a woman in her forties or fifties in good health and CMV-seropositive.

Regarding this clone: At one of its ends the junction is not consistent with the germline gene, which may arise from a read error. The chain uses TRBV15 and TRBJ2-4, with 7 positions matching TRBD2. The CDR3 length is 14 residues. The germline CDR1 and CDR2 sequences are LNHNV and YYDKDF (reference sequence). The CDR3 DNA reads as TGTGCCACCAGCAGGAGACTAGCCAAAAACAGTCAGTACTTC. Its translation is CATSRRLAKNSQYF.

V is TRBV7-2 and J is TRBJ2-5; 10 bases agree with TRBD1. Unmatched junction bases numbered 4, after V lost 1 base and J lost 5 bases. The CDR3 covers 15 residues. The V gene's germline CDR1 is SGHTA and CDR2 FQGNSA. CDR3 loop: CASSLGGQGMETQYF. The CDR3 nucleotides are TGTGCCAGCAGCTTAGGGGGACAGGGGATGGAGACCCAGTACTTC.

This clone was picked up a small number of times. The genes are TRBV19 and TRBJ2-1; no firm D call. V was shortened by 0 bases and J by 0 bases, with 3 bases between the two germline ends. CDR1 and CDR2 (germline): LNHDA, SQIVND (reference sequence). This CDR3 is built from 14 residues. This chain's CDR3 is CASSIDGSYNEQFF. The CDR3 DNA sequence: TGTGCCAGTAGTATAGACGGCTCCTACAATGAGCAGTTCTTC.

In DNA, the CDR3 is TGTGCCAGCAGCTCAGGGGGCGCTGGGCAGCCCCAGCATTTT. It translates to CASSSGGAGQPQHF. The V gene is TRBV7-2, the J gene TRBJ1-5; 8 positions match TRBD1. CDR1 and CDR2 from the germline V gene are SGHTA and FQGNSA. The CDR3 consists of 14 residues. V was pared by 4 bases and J by 7 bases, with 6 bases of the junction left unmatched.

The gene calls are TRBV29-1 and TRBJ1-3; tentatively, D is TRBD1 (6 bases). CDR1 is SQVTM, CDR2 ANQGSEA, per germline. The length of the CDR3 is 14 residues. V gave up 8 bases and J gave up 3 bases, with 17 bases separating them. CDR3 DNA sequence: TGCAGCACTGGCGGGGGGGCGCTTGGAAACACCATATATTTT. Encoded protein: CSTGGGALGNTIYF. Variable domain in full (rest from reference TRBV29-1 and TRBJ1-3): SAVISQKPSRDICQRGTSLTIQCQVDSQVTMMFWYRQQPGQSLTLIATANQGSEATYESGFVIDKFPISRPNLTFSTLTVSNMSPEDSSIYLCSTGGGALGNTIYFGEGSWLTVV.

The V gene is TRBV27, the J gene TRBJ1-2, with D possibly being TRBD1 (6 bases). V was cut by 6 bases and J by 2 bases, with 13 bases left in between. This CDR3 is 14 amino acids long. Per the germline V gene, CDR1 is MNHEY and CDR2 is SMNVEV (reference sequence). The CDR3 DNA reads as TGTGCCAGCAGAGAACAGGGCCAGAACTATGGCTACACCTTC. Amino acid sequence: CASREQGQNYGYTF.

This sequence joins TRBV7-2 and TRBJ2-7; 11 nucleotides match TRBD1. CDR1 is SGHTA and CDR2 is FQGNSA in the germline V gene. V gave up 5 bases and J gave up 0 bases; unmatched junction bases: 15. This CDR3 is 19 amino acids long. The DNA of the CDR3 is TGTGCCAGCAGCCTCTCGGACAGGGGGCCCCGACGTTACTCCTACGAGCAGTACTTC. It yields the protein CASSLSDRGPRRYSYEQYF.

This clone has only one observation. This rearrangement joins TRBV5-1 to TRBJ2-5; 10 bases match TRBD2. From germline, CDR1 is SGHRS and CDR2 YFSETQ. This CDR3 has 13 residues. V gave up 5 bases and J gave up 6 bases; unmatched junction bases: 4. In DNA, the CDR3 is TGCGCCAGCAGTCCTAGCGGGAGTAAGACCCAGTACTTC. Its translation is CASSPSGSKTQYF.

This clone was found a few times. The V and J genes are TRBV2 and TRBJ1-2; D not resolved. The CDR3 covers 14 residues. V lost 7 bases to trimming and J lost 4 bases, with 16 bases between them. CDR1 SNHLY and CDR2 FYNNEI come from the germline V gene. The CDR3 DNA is TGTGCCAGCAAGACCACCCCCCGAGGCTATGGCTACACCTTC. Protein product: CASKTTPRGYGYTF.

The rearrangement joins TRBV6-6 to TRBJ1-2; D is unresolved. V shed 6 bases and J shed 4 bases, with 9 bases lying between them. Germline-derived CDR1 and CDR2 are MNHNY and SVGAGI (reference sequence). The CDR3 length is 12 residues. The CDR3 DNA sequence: TGTGCCAGCAGCTCGGAGCCCTATGGCTACACCTTC. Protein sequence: CASSSEPYGYTF.

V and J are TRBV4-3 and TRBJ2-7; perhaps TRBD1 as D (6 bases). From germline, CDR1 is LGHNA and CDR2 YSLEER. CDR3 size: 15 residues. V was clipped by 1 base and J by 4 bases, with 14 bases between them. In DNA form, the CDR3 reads TGCGCCAGCAGCCAAGTCAAAGGGGGTTCGTACGAGCAGTACTTC. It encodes CASSQVKGGSYEQYF.

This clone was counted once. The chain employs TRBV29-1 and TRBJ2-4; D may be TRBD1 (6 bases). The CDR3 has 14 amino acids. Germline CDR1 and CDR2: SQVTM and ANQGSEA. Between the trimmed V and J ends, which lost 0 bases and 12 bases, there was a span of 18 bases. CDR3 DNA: TGCAGCGTTGAAGATCGGGGTTCAAAGGACAGTCAGTACTTC. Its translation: CSVEDRGSKDSQYF.

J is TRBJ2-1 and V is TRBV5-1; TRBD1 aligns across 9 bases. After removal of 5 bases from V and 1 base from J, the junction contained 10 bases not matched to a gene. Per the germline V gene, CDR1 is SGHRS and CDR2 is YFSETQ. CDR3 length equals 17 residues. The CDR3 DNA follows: TGCGCCAGCAGACCTGCCGGGACAGGGCTTTCCTACAATGAGCAGTTCTTC. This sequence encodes CASRPAGTGLSYNEQFF.

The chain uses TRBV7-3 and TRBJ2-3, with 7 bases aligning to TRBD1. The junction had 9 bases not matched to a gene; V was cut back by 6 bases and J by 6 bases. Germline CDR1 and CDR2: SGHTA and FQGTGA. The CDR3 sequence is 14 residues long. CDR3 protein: CASRYRGPADTQYF. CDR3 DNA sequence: TGTGCCAGCAGGTACAGGGGCCCTGCCGATACGCAGTATTTT. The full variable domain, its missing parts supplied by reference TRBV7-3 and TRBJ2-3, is GAGVSQTPSNKVTEKGKYVELRCDPISGHTALYWYRQSLGQGPEFLIYFQGTGAADDSGLPNDRFFAVRPEGSVSTLKIQRTERGDSAVYLCASRYRGPADTQYFGPGTRLTVL.

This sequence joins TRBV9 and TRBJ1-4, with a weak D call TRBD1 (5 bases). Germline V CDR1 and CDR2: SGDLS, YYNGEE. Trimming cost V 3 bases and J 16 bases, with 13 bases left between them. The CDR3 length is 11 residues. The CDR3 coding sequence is TGTGCCAGCAGCGGCTACAGGTTTGGGTTTTTT. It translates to CASSGYRFGFF.

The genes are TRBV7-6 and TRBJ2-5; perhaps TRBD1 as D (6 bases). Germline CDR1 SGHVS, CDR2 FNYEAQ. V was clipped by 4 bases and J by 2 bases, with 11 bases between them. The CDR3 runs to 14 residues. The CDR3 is CASSSTGKQETQYF. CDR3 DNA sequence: TGTGCCAGCAGCTCCACAGGGAAACAAGAGACCCAGTACTTC.

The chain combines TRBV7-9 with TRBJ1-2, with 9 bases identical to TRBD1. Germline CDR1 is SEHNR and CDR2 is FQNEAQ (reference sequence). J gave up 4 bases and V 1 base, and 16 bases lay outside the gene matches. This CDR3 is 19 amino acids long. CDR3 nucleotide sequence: TGTGCCAGCAGCTTAGTAGCCCCCGGGACAGGGTTCAAGGGCTATGGCTACACCTTC. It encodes CASSLVAPGTGFKGYGYTF.

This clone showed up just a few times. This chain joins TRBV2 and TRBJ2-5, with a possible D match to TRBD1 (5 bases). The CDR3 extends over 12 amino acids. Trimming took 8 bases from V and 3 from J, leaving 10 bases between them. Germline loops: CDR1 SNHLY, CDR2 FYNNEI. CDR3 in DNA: TGTGCCAGCGGGGCCGGAAAAGAGACCCAGTACTTC. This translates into CASGAGKETQYF.

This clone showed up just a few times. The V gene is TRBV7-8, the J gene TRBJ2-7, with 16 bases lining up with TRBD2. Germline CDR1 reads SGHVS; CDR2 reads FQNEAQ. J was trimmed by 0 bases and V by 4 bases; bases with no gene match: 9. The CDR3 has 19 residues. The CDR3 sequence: CASSSTGTSGGGSSYEQYF. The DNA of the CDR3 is TGTGCCAGCAGCTCAACCGGGACTAGCGGGGGGGGGAGCTCCTACGAGCAGTACTTC.

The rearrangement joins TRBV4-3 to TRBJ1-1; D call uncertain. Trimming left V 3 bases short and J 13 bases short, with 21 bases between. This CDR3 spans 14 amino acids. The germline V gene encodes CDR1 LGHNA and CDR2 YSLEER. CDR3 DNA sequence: TGCGCCAGCAGCCAGGACCCTGGGTATCCGAGGGATTTCTTT. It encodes CASSQDPGYPRDFF.

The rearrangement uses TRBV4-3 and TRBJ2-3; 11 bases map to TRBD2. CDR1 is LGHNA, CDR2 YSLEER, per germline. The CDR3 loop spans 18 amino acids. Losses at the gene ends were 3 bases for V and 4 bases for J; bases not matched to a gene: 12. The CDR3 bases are TGCGCCAGCAGCCATACTCTAGCGGGAGGTTCTAGCGCAGATACGCAGTATTTT. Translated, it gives CASSHTLAGGSSADTQYF.